This entry describes one TCR beta chain. This sample is part of a study of T cell clonotyping in hematopoietic cell transplantation. Clones were read by immunoSEQ multiplex PCR, and TCRdb kept only the in-frame ones, dropping some. Of approximately 3,000 clones listed, approximately 91% are singletons. V gave up 0 bases and J gave up 4 bases, with 12 bases separating them. Germline V gene data show CDR1 as MNHEY and CDR2 as SVGAGI. The CDR3 totals 15 residues. The receptor was isolated from a male patient between 55 and 70 years old who had an allogeneic stem cell transplant from a related donor, so the T cells may come from the graft donor. Some clones in this sample may be carry-over from other donors' samples. V gene TRBV6-5 combines with J gene TRBJ1-1; D gene ambiguous. Sequences were derived from PBMCs, sampled at the time of graft-versus-host disease after allogeneic stem cell transplant. The CDR3 DNA sequence: TGTGCCAGCAGTTACTCGAAGGTAGGGTTCACTGAAGCTTTCTTT. Amino acids: CASSYSKVGFTEAFF.